The present T cell receptor (beta chain) was sequenced within a study of CD8 T cells in ankylosing spondylitis. Study-wide results and limits: Some of these motif variants have turned up before, in reports on reactive arthritis synovial fluid and blood. Relatively rare in peripheral blood, disease-linked clones were also CD8+. Characteristic of ankylosing spondylitis blood, it appeared, was a TCR beta motif comprising roughly eight highly homologous variants. Significant enrichment of disease-linked clones was reportedly seen in matched ankylosing spondylitis synovial fluid.

Only a few counts were recorded for this clonotype. What it binds is unknown. For TCR beta, libraries came from quantitative 5'-RACE with molecular barcodes. TCRdb fed the 5' RACE reads into MiXCR, producing one record per CDR3 protein. The sample records about 800,000 distinct CDR3 sequences, 12% being singletons. CDR1 and CDR2 from the germline V gene are SGDLS and YYNGEE. The length of the CDR3 is 13 residues. V was pared by 4 bases and J by 11 bases, with 18 bases between. Sequencing was done on a sample of blood, either unsorted or a sorted T cell fraction (not recorded which). V is TRBV9 and J is TRBJ1-1; possibly TRBD1 for D (5 bases). The receptor's source is a male donor with ankylosing spondylitis. CDR3 DNA sequence: TGTGCCAGCAGCCCCTGGTTGGGGCGGGGGGCTTTCTTT. Its translation: CASSPWLGRGAFF.